This TCR beta chain was identified during a study of spatial heterogeneity in lung cancer. Study in general: There were, on average, more than 9.5 raw-read appearances for each unique TCR and UMI combination.

This clonotype was seen a handful of times. The antigen is not known. Regarding time point: sample taken at primary tumor resection. Frozen PBMC, nontumor lung or tumor provided whole RNA, which was sequenced unsorted. The donors comprised about 74 untreated early-stage non-small cell lung cancer patients. Study-level results: Ubiquitous expanded tumor TCRs showed up in blood more at resection than follow-up.

Carried by each TCR cDNA molecule was a unique molecular identifier. TCRdb itself ran the 5' RACE reads through MiXCR, one entry per CDR3 protein. The table has some 47,000 distinct CDR3 sequences, 7.5% to 8% seen once; the top ten hold about 13%. Source: PBMCs, taken at surgery. The sequence was obtained from a female donor with early-stage non-small cell lung cancer.

CDR3 residues: CATSDLQEQPGELFF. The CDR3 DNA follows: TGTGCCACCAGTGATTTGCAAGAGCAACCCGGGGAGCTGTTTTTT. The chain combines TRBV24-1 with TRBJ2-2, with D unclear. Germline-derived CDR1 and CDR2 are KGHDR and SFDVKD. V gave up 0 bases and J gave up 6 bases, with 10 bases separating them. CDR3 size: 15 residues.